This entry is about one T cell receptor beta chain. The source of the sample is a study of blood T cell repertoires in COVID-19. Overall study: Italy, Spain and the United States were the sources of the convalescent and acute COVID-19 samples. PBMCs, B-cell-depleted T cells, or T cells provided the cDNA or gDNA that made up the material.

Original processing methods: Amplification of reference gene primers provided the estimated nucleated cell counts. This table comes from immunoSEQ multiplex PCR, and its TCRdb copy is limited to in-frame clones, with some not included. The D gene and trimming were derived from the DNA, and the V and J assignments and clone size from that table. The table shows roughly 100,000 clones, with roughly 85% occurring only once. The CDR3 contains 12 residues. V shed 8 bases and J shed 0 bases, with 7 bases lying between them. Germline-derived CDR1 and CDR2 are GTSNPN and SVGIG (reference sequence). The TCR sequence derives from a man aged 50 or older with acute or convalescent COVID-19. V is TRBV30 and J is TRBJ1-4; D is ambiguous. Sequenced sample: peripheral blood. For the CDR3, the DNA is TGTGCCGGAACAGCAACTAATGAAAAACTGTTTTTT. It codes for CAGTATNEKLFF.